This is a list of T cell receptor beta chains from one sample in a study of T-cell reconstitution after alpha-beta-depleted transplantation in children. Each CDR3 protein gets one entry after TCRdb re-called the PCR reads with MiXCR. Among roughly 350,000 distinct CDR3 sequences listed, 15% to 20% were seen once. The starting material was PBMCs, mostly from graft donor cells, obtained 360 days after TCRalphabeta/CD19-depleted stem cell transplant. The receptors come from a male patient between 2 and 9 years old who had a stem cell transplant for acute lymphoblastic leukemia, so the T cells may come from the graft donor. Both conserved end residues are part of each CDR3. A D gene is named only where the DNA matches it firmly. Expanded clones get a size class; other rows say once, few or many, or leave the size out.

D gene: NA; J gene: TRBJ2-3; clone size: NA; V gene: TRBV11-2; CDR3 protein: CASSPVLTRGDTQYF; CDR3 DNA: TGTGCCAGCAGCCCAGTACTAACCAGGGGAGATACGCAGTATTTT
D gene: NA; J gene: TRBJ1-2; clone size: few; V gene: TRBV2; CDR3 protein: CASSDRYFYGYTF; CDR3 DNA: TGTGCCAGCAGTGACCGATATTTTTATGGCTACACCTTC
D gene: TRBD1; J gene: TRBJ1-4; clone size: many; V gene: TRBV5-6; CDR3 protein: CASSLSPGQINEKLFF; CDR3 DNA: TGTGCCAGCAGCTTATCACCGGGACAGATCAATGAAAAACTGTTTTTT
D gene: TRBD2; J gene: TRBJ2-7; clone size: NA; V gene: TRBV28; CDR3 protein: CASIGPGLAKSGEQYF; CDR3 DNA: TGTGCCAGCATAGGTCCCGGACTAGCGAAGTCGGGGGAGCAGTACTTC
D gene: TRBD2; J gene: TRBJ2-5; clone size: NA; V gene: TRBV29-1; CDR3 protein: CSVGLAEETQYF; CDR3 DNA: TGCAGCGTTGGACTAGCGGAAGAGACCCAGTACTTC
D gene: NA; J gene: TRBJ2-5; clone size: NA; V gene: TRBV20-1; CDR3 protein: CSARDSWETQYF; CDR3 DNA: TGCAGTGCTAGAGACTCGTGGGAGACCCAGTACTTC
D gene: NA; J gene: TRBJ2-4; clone size: NA; V gene: TRBV30; CDR3 protein: CAWSVGGLAKNIQYF; CDR3 DNA: TGTGCCTGGAGTGTAGGCGGCCTAGCCAAAAACATTCAGTACTTC
D gene: NA; J gene: TRBJ2-1; clone size: NA; V gene: TRBV20-1; CDR3 protein: CSARAGVSYNEQFF; CDR3 DNA: TGCAGTGCTAGAGCGGGAGTCTCCTACAATGAGCAGTTCTTC
D gene: TRBD2; J gene: TRBJ2-7; clone size: NA; V gene: TRBV2; CDR3 protein: CASSDPSGPSYEQYF; CDR3 DNA: TGTGCCAGCAGTGATCCTAGCGGGCCCTCCTACGAGCAGTACTTC
D gene: NA; J gene: TRBJ2-4; clone size: NA; V gene: TRBV12-3/TRBV12-4; CDR3 protein: CASSLSVGASSGLAKNIQYF; CDR3 DNA: TGTGCCAGCAGTTTATCTGTGGGGGCGAGTAGTGGACTAGCCAAAAACATTCAGTACTTC
D gene: NA; J gene: TRBJ1-5; clone size: many; V gene: TRBV4-3; CDR3 protein: CASSQGRRHQPQHF; CDR3 DNA: TGCGCCAGCAGCCAAGGCAGGAGGCATCAGCCCCAGCATTTT
D gene: NA; J gene: TRBJ1-3; clone size: few; V gene: TRBV20-1; CDR3 protein: CSARRTSGNTIYF; CDR3 DNA: TGCAGTGCTAGACGGACCTCTGGAAACACCATATATTTT
D gene: NA; J gene: TRBJ2-4; clone size: few; V gene: TRBV28; CDR3 protein: CASSPLALKNIQYF; CDR3 DNA: TGTGCCAGCAGTCCTCTAGCGCTAAAAAACATTCAGTACTTC
D gene: TRBD1; J gene: TRBJ1-1; clone size: NA; V gene: TRBV29-1; CDR3 protein: CSVEGTGVNTEAFF; CDR3 DNA: TGCAGCGTTGAGGGGACAGGGGTGAACACTGAAGCTTTCTTT
D gene: NA; J gene: TRBJ2-5; clone size: NA; V gene: TRBV5-5; CDR3 protein: CASSLVYGGQETQYF; CDR3 DNA: TGTGCCAGCAGCTTGGTATACGGGGGACAAGAGACCCAGTACTTC
D gene: TRBD2; J gene: TRBJ2-1; clone size: few; V gene: TRBV28; CDR3 protein: CASSFDPGGTYNEQFF; CDR3 DNA: TGTGCCAGCAGTTTCGATCCGGGAGGGACCTACAATGAGCAGTTCTTC
D gene: NA; J gene: TRBJ2-7; clone size: few; V gene: TRBV20-1; CDR3 protein: CSARDTEVISYEQYF; CDR3 DNA: TGCAGTGCTAGAGACACAGAGGTAATATCCTACGAGCAGTACTTC
D gene: NA; J gene: TRBJ1-5; clone size: many; V gene: TRBV7-9; CDR3 protein: CASSLGGDQPQHF; CDR3 DNA: TGTGCCAGCAGCTTAGGGGGGGATCAGCCCCAGCATTTT
D gene: NA; J gene: TRBJ2-5; clone size: few; V gene: TRBV21-1; CDR3 protein: CAVGGLAGSNIQETQYF; CDR3 DNA: TGTGCCGTCGGGGGACTAGCGGGATCGAATATTCAAGAGACCCAGTACTTC
D gene: NA; J gene: TRBJ1-1; clone size: few; V gene: TRBV6-5; CDR3 protein: CASSYMGAVTEAFF; CDR3 DNA: TGTGCCAGCAGTTACATGGGGGCGGTCACTGAAGCTTTCTTT
D gene: NA; J gene: TRBJ2-1; clone size: few; V gene: TRBV12-3/TRBV12-4; CDR3 protein: CATAPKSSGYNEQFF; CDR3 DNA: TGTGCCACCGCTCCGAAGAGTAGCGGCTACAATGAGCAGTTCTTC
D gene: NA; J gene: TRBJ2-7; clone size: NA; V gene: TRBV10-3; CDR3 protein: CAIRRDSEAEQYF; CDR3 DNA: TGTGCCATCAGGCGGGACAGTGAAGCCGAGCAGTACTTC
D gene: TRBD2; J gene: TRBJ2-1; clone size: NA; V gene: TRBV25-1; CDR3 protein: CASSEVRLGLAGGPGVNEQFF; CDR3 DNA: TGTGCCAGCAGTGAAGTTCGGCTGGGACTAGCGGGAGGGCCAGGGGTCAATGAGCAGTTCTTC
D gene: TRBD1; J gene: TRBJ2-1; clone size: few; V gene: TRBV20-1; CDR3 protein: CSARTGGGLDEQFF; CDR3 DNA: TGCAGTGCTAGGACAGGGGGTGGACTCGACGAGCAGTTCTTC
D gene: TRBD2; J gene: TRBJ2-1; clone size: few; V gene: TRBV29-1; CDR3 protein: CSVVARDREGGTSGRMRNEQFF; CDR3 DNA: TGCAGCGTTGTCGCACGGGACAGGGAGGGGGGGACTAGCGGGAGGATGAGGAATGAGCAGTTCTTC
D gene: NA; J gene: TRBJ2-3; clone size: NA; V gene: TRBV10-3; CDR3 protein: CAISGHPGQADTDTQYF; CDR3 DNA: TGTGCCATCAGTGGACACCCGGGACAAGCTGACACAGATACGCAGTATTTT